This TCR beta chain was found in a study of blood T cell repertoires in COVID-19. Sequencing was performed with immunoSEQ multiplex PCR; in TCRdb, only in-frame clones are kept and a portion is missing. Of about 70,000 clones in the sample, roughly 73% are singletons; the top ten hold 6.3%. The TCR originated in a woman aged 55-69 years with acute or convalescent COVID-19. Sequencing was performed on peripheral blood.

CDR3 coding DNA: TGTGCTAGTGGGAACAGGGGAGCTAGCACAGATACGCAGTATTTT. It translates to CASGNRGASTDTQYF. V gene TRBV12-5 combines with J gene TRBJ2-3, with 7 bases that match TRBD1. Germline CDR1 LGHNT, CDR2 FRNRAP. This CDR3 region has 15 residues. V gave up 6 bases and J gave up 0 bases; unmatched junction bases: 6.